The 15 T cell receptor beta chains in this list originate from one sample, sequenced in a study of chemoradiotherapy in HPV16-positive cancers. This table comes from immunoSEQ multiplex PCR, and its TCRdb copy is limited to in-frame clones, with some not included. Of approximately 15,000 clones in the sample, over 70% are singletons; the top ten hold roughly a tenth. The sample here was taken from a patient who underwent chemoradiotherapy. Receptor source: a human donor with HPV-associated anogenital cancer.

The chain carries TRBV29-1 and TRBJ2-2, with D hard to call. The CDR3 is 13 amino acids. V was trimmed by 2 bases and J by 5 bases, leaving 9 bases between them. Germline assignment: CDR1 SQVTM and CDR2 ANQGSEA. Written as DNA, the CDR3 is TGCAGCGTTGAAAATCCCCCTACCGGGGAGCTGTTTTTT. It specifies CSVENPPTGELFF.

The chain is built from TRBV2 and TRBJ2-7; 9 bases fit TRBD1. V was clipped by 4 bases and J by 2 bases; unmatched bases: 3. CDR1 and CDR2 from the germline V gene are SNHLY and FYNNEI. The CDR3 runs 14 residues. The DNA for the CDR3 is TGTGCCAGCAGTGGACAGGGGGGCCCCTACGAGCAGTACTTC. This gives the protein CASSGQGGPYEQYF. Looking up the rest from reference TRBV2 and TRBJ2-7 gives the full variable domain: EPEVTQTPSHQVTQMGQEVILRCVPISNHLYFYWYRQILGQKVEFLVSFYNNEISEKSEIFDDQFSVERPDGSNFTLKIRSTKLEDSAMYFCASSGQGGPYEQYFGPGTRLTVT.

This clone was seen only a few times. The chain joins TRBV14 to TRBJ1-1; a weak D match, TRBD1 (5 bases). CDR1 and CDR2 (germline): SGHDN, FVKESK. V lost 1 base and J 1 base, leaving 13 bases between the germline ends. This CDR3 spans 16 amino acids. CDR3 in amino acids: CASSQVRGSGNTEAFF. CDR3 bases: TGTGCCAGCAGCCAAGTGAGGGGCTCTGGGAACACTGAAGCTTTCTTT.

This CDR3 reads CASSQDGTGGTEAFF. CDR3 DNA sequence: TGCGCCAGCAGCCAAGATGGGACAGGGGGCACTGAAGCTTTCTTT. This chain links TRBV4-3 with TRBJ1-1, with 11 bases matching TRBD1. From germline, CDR1 is LGHNA and CDR2 YSLEER. The V and J ends lost 0 bases and 4 bases, in that order; junction bases with no gene match: 1. The CDR3 contains 15 residues.

This sequence joins TRBV7-2 and TRBJ1-6; TRBD1 might be the D (6 bases). Per the germline V gene, CDR1 is SGHTA and CDR2 is FQGNSA. Trimming took off 4 bases at V and 3 bases at J, with 13 bases between the two ends. This CDR3 region has 16 residues. The CDR3 DNA reads TGTGCCAGCAGCTCACAGGGTGGTCACTATAATTCACCCCTCCACTTT. Amino acids: CASSSQGGHYNSPLHF.

The CDR3 sequence is CASSQGSALYNEQFF. As DNA, the CDR3 is TGTGCCAGCAGCCAGGGGAGCGCCCTATACAATGAGCAGTTCTTC. The chain has TRBV4-2 and TRBJ2-1, with a possible D match to TRBD2 (5 bases). This CDR3 has 15 amino acids. The V end was cut by 3 bases, the J end by 4 bases, with 13 bases between. Germline assignment: CDR1 LGHNA and CDR2 YNFKEQ.

V gene TRBV4-2 combines with J gene TRBJ1-2, with D unresolved. Germline CDR1 is LGHNA and CDR2 is YNFKEQ. Trimming shortened V by 0 bases and J by 8 bases, and 13 bases separated the two germline ends. The CDR3 spans 14 residues. The CDR3 region is CASSQDPGGDGYTF. CDR3 in DNA: TGTGCCAGCAGCCAAGATCCTGGAGGTGACGGCTACACCTTC.

The rearrangement joins TRBV6-5 to TRBJ1-5; possible D gene TRBD1, 5 bases. The germline gives CDR1 MNHEY, CDR2 SVGAGI. Trimming removed 8 bases at V and 8 bases at J, with 7 bases between. The CDR3 contains 10 residues. The chain's CDR3 is CASQGKPQHF. The DNA of the CDR3 is TGTGCCAGCCAGGGTAAGCCCCAGCATTTT.

The CDR3 region is CASSQGTSGTYEQYF. CDR3 nucleotides: TGCGCCAGCAGCCAAGGGACTAGCGGGACCTACGAGCAGTACTTC. V is TRBV4-3 and J is TRBJ2-7; 12 bases are shared with TRBD2. This CDR3 has 15 amino acids. The trim removed 1 base at V and 2 bases at J, leaving 0 bases unmatched. Germline lookup yields CDR1 LGHNA and CDR2 YSLEER.

The rearrangement links TRBV7-8 to TRBJ1-5, with D possibly being TRBD1 (5 bases). Germline CDR1 is SGHVS and CDR2 is FQNEAQ. V was clipped by 6 bases and J by 0 bases, with 9 bases between them. This CDR3 contains 14 residues. This CDR3 reads CASRETDSNQPQHF. CDR3 coding DNA: TGTGCCAGCAGGGAGACAGATAGCAATCAGCCCCAGCATTTT.

This chain joins TRBV11-2 and TRBJ1-1; 9 nucleotides agree with TRBD1. The CDR3 contains 14 residues. Germline V gene sequence: CDR1 SGHAT, CDR2 FQNNGV. The V and J ends lost 2 bases and 10 bases, in that order; junction bases with no gene match: 8. The CDR3 is CASSLTRQGGGAFF. The CDR3 region has the DNA TGTGCCAGCAGCTTAACGAGACAGGGGGGTGGAGCTTTCTTT.

The J gene is TRBJ2-3, the V gene TRBV25-1; weak D call: TRBD2 (7 bases). Trimming removed 3 bases at V and 6 bases at J, with 16 bases between. Germline V gene lookup returns CDR1 MGHDK and CDR2 SYGVNS. This CDR3 spans 15 amino acids. CDR3 loop: CASSDWGGRGDTQYF. The CDR3 nucleotides are TGTGCCAGCAGTGATTGGGGGGGGCGAGGGGATACGCAGTATTTT.

This chain links TRBV4-1 with TRBJ1-1; a possible D gene is TRBD1 (5 bases). The CDR3 spans 15 residues. V was pared by 4 bases and J by 5 bases, with 17 bases between. Germline values: CDR1 MGHRA, CDR2 YSYEKL. The CDR3 DNA reads as TGCGCCAGCAGCCTCCTTGTGGGGGGTGAGACTGAAGCTTTCTTT. This translates into CASSLLVGGETEAFF.

J is TRBJ2-7 and V is TRBV19; 8 nucleotides match TRBD1. J was trimmed by 4 bases and V by 7 bases; bases with no gene match: 6. CDR1 and CDR2 (germline): LNHDA, SQIVND (reference sequence). The CDR3 spans 13 residues. Here the CDR3 reads CASKGTGEYEQYF. The CDR3, as DNA: TGTGCCAGTAAAGGGACAGGTGAATACGAGCAGTACTTC.

V usage is TRBV4-3 and J usage is TRBJ1-1, with 7 bases aligning to TRBD1. The CDR3 totals 13 residues. The J segment lost 5 bases and the V segment lost 4 bases, leaving 4 bases of the junction unmatched. The germline V gene has CDR1 LGHNA and CDR2 YSLEER. The CDR3 bases are TGCGCCAGCAGCCTAAGACAGGGAACTGAAGCTTTCTTT. It encodes CASSLRQGTEAFF.